Below are 11 T cell receptor beta chains sequenced from a single sample in a study of T cells in Graves' hyperthyroidism and ophthalmopathy. RNA transcripts gave rise to amplified TCR beta CDR3 regions. Primed by the HTBI set, a first-round RT-PCR was run on the TCR CDR3. TCRdb redid the calling of the multiplex PCR reads with MiXCR, one entry per CDR3 protein. Counted here are over 400,000 distinct CDR3 sequences, less than 25% occurring once; the ten biggest clones make up 49%. The sample was blood. The receptors originated from a woman in her seventies with Graves' ophthalmopathy.

This clonotype appeared a few times. For the CDR3, the DNA is TGTGCCAGCAGCTTAGATGTGGGGTGGGGGGCTGAAGCTTTCTTT. It specifies CASSLDVGWGAEAFF. The chain carries TRBV11-2 and TRBJ1-1; D is possibly TRBD1 (5 bases). This CDR3 has 15 residues. Germline CDR1 reads SGHAT; CDR2 reads FQNNGV. The V and J ends lost 0 bases and 6 bases respectively, with 14 bases between them.

V gene TRBV6-1 combines with J gene TRBJ1-5; TRBD1 might be the D (5 bases). CDR1 and CDR2 from the germline V gene are MNHNS and SASEGT. V was shortened by 6 bases and J by 1 base, with 13 bases between the two germline ends. This CDR3 contains 15 residues. DNA for the CDR3: TGTGCCAGCAGGCCCCGACAGAGGAGCAATCAGCCCCAGCATTTT. It encodes CASRPRQRSNQPQHF.

On this clonotype itself: The germline gene is not matched at one end of the junction; a read error may be the cause. The rearrangement links TRBV7-9 to TRBJ1-5; D possibly corresponds to TRBD1 (6 bases). This CDR3 has 14 amino acids. From germline, CDR1 is SEHNR and CDR2 FQNEAQ (reference sequence). DNA of the CDR3: TGCGCCAGCAGCTGGGGGGGGCTTGATCAGCCCCAGCATTTT. Amino acids: CASSWGGLDQPQHF.

This clonotype was found a few times. This chain uses TRBV20-1 with TRBJ2-1; 7 bases line up with TRBD1. The germline V gene has CDR1 DFQATT and CDR2 SNEGSKA (reference sequence). The CDR3 totals 13 residues. The J segment lost 5 bases and the V segment lost 4 bases, leaving 5 bases of the junction unmatched. In DNA form, the CDR3 reads TGCAGTGCTATCAGGGGGTTGCACAATGAGCAGTTCTTC. Residues: CSAIRGLHNEQFF.

V gene TRBV27 combines with J gene TRBJ2-3; D is possibly TRBD2 (6 bases). Germline-derived CDR1 and CDR2 are MNHEY and SMNVEV (reference sequence). The CDR3 covers 17 residues. Trimming removed 5 bases at V and 4 bases at J, with 22 bases between. The CDR3 DNA reads TGTGCCAGCAGTCCTCTTTCGGGAGTAACTAGGGCAGATACGCAGTATTTT. It encodes CASSPLSGVTRADTQYF.

This clonotype occurred many times. The rearrangement joins TRBV12-3 or TRBV12-4 to TRBJ1-1, with D perhaps TRBD1 (5 bases). The CDR3 spans 13 residues. Trimming removed 4 bases at V and 5 bases at J, with 11 bases between. The CDR3 coding sequence is TGTGCCAGCAGTTCCGGACAAACGACTGAAGCTTTCTTT. Translated, it gives CASSSGQTTEAFF.

The CDR3, as DNA: TGCAGTGTCGGGACAGTGAACACTGAAGCTTTCTTT. Encoded protein: CSVGTVNTEAFF. The rearrangement uses TRBV20-1 and TRBJ1-1; 7 bases match TRBD1. CDR1 is DFQATT and CDR2 is SNEGSKA in the germline V gene (reference sequence). The V gene end was trimmed by 7 bases and the J gene end by 0 bases; junction bases not matched to a gene: 2. The CDR3 length is 12 residues.

The chain has TRBV6-1 and TRBJ2-7; no reliable D call. V lost 5 bases, J lost 1 base, and 21 bases lay in between. The CDR3 covers 17 residues. CDR1 is MNHNS and CDR2 is SASEGT in the germline V gene. This CDR3 is CASSHSMMMRESYEQYF. CDR3 in DNA: TGTGCCAGCAGTCATAGTATGATGATGAGAGAGTCCTACGAGCAGTACTTC.

This clonotype was seen a few times. V and J are TRBV29-1 and TRBJ2-7; D possibly corresponds to TRBD2 (7 bases). CDR3 size: 14 residues. Trimming took 7 bases from V and 1 from J, leaving 17 bases between them. Per the germline V gene, CDR1 is SQVTM and CDR2 is ANQGSEA. Written as DNA, the CDR3 is TGCAGCGCCGAGGGGGGGACCTTTTCCTACGAGCAGTACTTC. This gives the protein CSAEGGTFSYEQYF.

This clonotype has just a few counts. J is TRBJ2-1 and V is TRBV28; 10 bases align to TRBD1. This CDR3 contains 17 residues. With 0 bases clipped from V and 8 bases from J, the junction kept 10 bases outside the gene matches. CDR1 MDHEN and CDR2 SYDVKM come from the germline V gene. CDR3 nucleotides: TGTGCCAGCAGTTTATGGACCGGGACAGGGGCGCACGATGAGCAGTTCTTC. Its translation is CASSLWTGTGAHDEQFF.

This clonotype was counted only a few times. The CDR3 nucleotides are TGTGCCAGCAGTTCCCAGGGGCCCCACGTGGCAGATACGCAGTATTTT. Translation: CASSSQGPHVADTQYF. The rearrangement links TRBV6-2 or TRBV6-3 to TRBJ2-3; TRBD1 is a possible D gene (6 bases). Germline V gene data show CDR1 as MNHEY and CDR2 as SVGEGT. The CDR3 consists of 16 residues. V was trimmed by 4 bases and J by 4 bases, leaving 18 bases between them.